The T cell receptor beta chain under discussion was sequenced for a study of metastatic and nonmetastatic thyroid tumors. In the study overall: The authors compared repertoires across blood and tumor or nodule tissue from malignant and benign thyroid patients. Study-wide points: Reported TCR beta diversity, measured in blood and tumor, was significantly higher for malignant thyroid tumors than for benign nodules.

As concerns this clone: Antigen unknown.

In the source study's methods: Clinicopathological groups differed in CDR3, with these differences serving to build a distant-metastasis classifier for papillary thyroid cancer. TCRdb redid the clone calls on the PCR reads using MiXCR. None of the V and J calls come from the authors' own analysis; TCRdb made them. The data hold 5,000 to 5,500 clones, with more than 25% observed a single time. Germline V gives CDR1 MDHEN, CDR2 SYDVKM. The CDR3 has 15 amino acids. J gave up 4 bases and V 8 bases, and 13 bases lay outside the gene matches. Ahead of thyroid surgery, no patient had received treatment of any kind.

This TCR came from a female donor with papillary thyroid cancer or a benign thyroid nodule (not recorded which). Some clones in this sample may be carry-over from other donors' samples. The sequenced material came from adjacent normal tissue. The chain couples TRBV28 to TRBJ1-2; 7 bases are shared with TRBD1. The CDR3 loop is CASCPEGGWAYGYTF. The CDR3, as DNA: TGTGCCAGCTGCCCAGAAGGGGGCTGGGCCTATGGCTACACCTTC.